Following are 5 T cell receptor beta chains from one sample sequenced in a study of T cells after yellow fever vaccination. From the 5' RACE reads, TCRdb called clonotypes with MiXCR, one entry per CDR3 protein. Of a few hundred thousand distinct CDR3 sequences in the sample, roughly 8.4% were seen once. The sequencing here drew on PBMCs, taken approximately 40 days after the first yellow fever vaccination. The receptors originated from a man between 18 and 29 years old who received the YFV17D yellow fever vaccine.

The V call is TRBV5-1, the J call TRBJ1-6; D unresolved. With 1 base removed from V and 6 bases from J, the gap between germline ends came to 20 bases. Germline values: CDR1 SGHRS, CDR2 YFSETQ. The CDR3 spans 18 residues. In nucleotides, the CDR3 is TGCGCCAGCAGCTTGTACCCCGGTAATACAGATGGTAATTCACCCCTCCACTTT. Translated, it gives CASSLYPGNTDGNSPLHF.

V is TRBV12-3 or TRBV12-4 and J is TRBJ1-2; D is undetermined. The CDR3 has 12 amino acids. The V end lost 5 bases, the J end lost 5 bases, and 9 bases lay between the germline ends. CDR3 sequence reads: CASSGILYGYTF. CDR3 nucleotide sequence: TGTGCCAGCAGTGGCATACTGTATGGCTACACCTTC.

This clonotype was counted a few times. The V gene is TRBV12-3 or TRBV12-4, the J gene TRBJ2-7; 7 nucleotides match TRBD2. The CDR3 spans 14 residues. J was trimmed by 6 bases and V by 6 bases; bases with no gene match: 11. The CDR3 sequence is CASSRNGGGGEQYF. In DNA form, the CDR3 reads TGTGCCAGCAGCCGAAATGGGGGGGGTGGCGAGCAGTACTTC.

The chain couples TRBV25-1 to TRBJ1-4; D is ambiguous. The CDR3 runs 16 residues. The germline V gene has CDR1 MGHDK and CDR2 SYGVNS. Trimming cost V 5 bases and J 0 bases, with 13 bases left between them. The CDR3 region has the DNA TGTGCCAGCAGTCCTGAAGACTCTGCAACTAATGAAAAACTGTTTTTT. This codes for CASSPEDSATNEKLFF.

This chain links TRBV6-5 with TRBJ1-1; maybe TRBD1 (5 bases). The germline gives CDR1 MNHEY, CDR2 SVGAGI. The CDR3 is 15 residues long. The germline V and J ends were trimmed by 2 bases and 0 bases, with 10 bases remaining between them. The CDR3 is CASSYGGHMNTEAFF. Here the CDR3 DNA reads TGTGCCAGCAGTTACGGGGGTCATATGAACACTGAAGCTTTCTTT.